Shown below are 15 T cell receptor beta chains from a single sample sequenced in a study of shared clonotypes between healthy human individuals. Assay used: immunoSEQ multiplex PCR; TCRdb lists only in-frame clones, some missing. The table has 470,000 or so clones, about 78% seen once. What was sequenced was PBMCs. Receptors originate from a middle-aged woman in good health. Some clones in this sample may be carry-over from other donors' samples.

The V gene is TRBV5-8, the J gene TRBJ2-7, with 7 bases fitting TRBD2. Germline loops: CDR1 SGHTS, CDR2 YDEGEE. V gave up 3 bases and J gave up 2 bases; unmatched junction bases: 11. The CDR3 is 16 amino acids. CDR3 sequence: CASSSNKSGMAYEQYF. The CDR3 DNA sequence: TGTGCCAGCAGCTCCAACAAGAGCGGGATGGCCTACGAGCAGTACTTC.

This rearrangement joins TRBV7-9 to TRBJ2-1; D may correspond to TRBD1 or TRBD2 (6 bases each). CDR1 is SEHNR and CDR2 is FQNEAQ in the germline V gene (reference sequence). Between the trimmed V and J ends, which lost 8 bases and 6 bases, there was a span of 17 bases. The CDR3 sequence is 14 residues long. The CDR3 region has the DNA TGTGCCAGCCTACTTGTCGGGGGCGGCAATGAGCAGTTCTTC. Translating gives CASLLVGGGNEQFF.

This rearrangement joins TRBV6-6 to TRBJ2-5; D tentatively reads TRBD1 or TRBD2 (5 bases each). With the DNA end fitting TRBJ2-7 better, the J assignment may be wrong. From germline, CDR1 is MNHNY and CDR2 SVGAGI (reference sequence). The CDR3 is 13 residues long. Written as DNA, the CDR3 is TGTGCCAGCAGCAGGGACGGAAACTACGAGCAGTACTTC. Protein: CASSRDGNYEQYF.

The chain has TRBV18 and TRBJ2-5, with D unclear. The CDR3 runs 14 residues. The V gene's germline CDR1 is KGHSH and CDR2 LQKENI. V lost 2 bases, J lost 5 bases, and 12 bases lay in between. CDR3: CASSPGVASETQYF. The DNA of the CDR3 is TGTGCCAGCTCACCAGGCGTCGCGAGCGAGACCCAGTACTTC.

Comment on this clone: This may be a read error, as it is one base from a much larger clone. Other nucleotide sequences in the sample specify the same CDR3. The J gene is TRBJ1-1, the V gene TRBV10-2; perhaps TRBD1 as D (6 bases). Germline CDR1 and CDR2: WSHSY and SAAADI. V was cut by 6 bases and J by 0 bases, with 14 bases left in between. The CDR3 runs 15 residues. Written as DNA, the CDR3 is TGCGCCAGCAGGGACAGAAGCACTATGAACACTGAAGCTTTCTTT. Amino acids: CASRDRSTMNTEAFF.

This clone was found once. The CDR3 nucleotides are TGTGCCAGCACGTCACAGGAGAACACTGAAGCTTTCTTT. Translation: CASTSQENTEAFF. This sequence joins TRBV6-5 and TRBJ1-1; D may be TRBD1 (5 bases). V was clipped by 7 bases and J by 1 base, with 10 bases between them. Per the germline V gene, CDR1 is MNHEY and CDR2 is SVGAGI. CDR3 length: 13 amino acids.

V usage is TRBV27 and J usage is TRBJ1-5; D is perhaps TRBD1 (5 bases). Germline CDR1 reads MNHEY; CDR2 reads SMNVEV (reference sequence). Trimming removed 2 bases at V and 5 bases at J, with 10 bases between. CDR3 size: 14 residues. CDR3 nucleotides: TGTGCCAGCAGTTTAATTAGGGGCGATCAGCCCCAGCATTTT. It yields the protein CASSLIRGDQPQHF.

At least ten counts were recorded for this clone. This chain connects TRBV9 to TRBJ2-1, with TRBD1 as a possible D gene (6 bases). With 4 bases removed from V and 4 bases from J, the gap between germline ends came to 15 bases. CDR3 length: 15 amino acids. Germline CDR1 is SGDLS and CDR2 is YYNGEE. The CDR3 nucleotides are TGTGCCAGCAGCTCTAGGGGGTCCGAATACAATGAGCAGTTCTTC. Its protein product is CASSSRGSEYNEQFF.

The V call is TRBV6-6, the J call TRBJ2-7; D is undetermined. This CDR3 comprises 13 residues. V was cut by 4 bases and J by 0 bases, with 7 bases left in between. The germline V gene encodes CDR1 MNHNY and CDR2 SVGAGI (reference sequence). The CDR3 DNA follows: TGTGCCAGCAGTTTAGGCGGCTCCTACGAGCAGTACTTC. It translates to CASSLGGSYEQYF.

This clone was counted between two and nine times. This rearrangement joins TRBV7-8 to TRBJ2-7; TRBD2 might be the D (5 bases). V gave up 5 bases and J gave up 4 bases, with 21 bases separating them. The CDR3 length is 16 residues. CDR1 and CDR2 from the germline V gene are SGHVS and FQNEAQ. Here the CDR3 DNA reads TGTGCCAGCAGCCCCCCGGACCAGGTCGGGGTTTACGAGCAGTACTTC. As protein: CASSPPDQVGVYEQYF. Full variable domain (remainder filled in from reference TRBV7-8 and TRBJ2-7): GAGVSQSPRYKVAKRGQDVALRCDPISGHVSLFWYQQALGQGPEFLTYFQNEAQLDKSGLPSDRFFAERPEGSVSTLKIQRTQQEDSAVYLCASSPPDQVGVYEQYFGPGTRLTVT.

The chain couples TRBV5-1 to TRBJ2-7; the D gene could be TRBD1 or TRBD2 (5 bases each). The germline CDR1 and CDR2 sequences are SGHRS and YFSETQ. The CDR3 is made up of 13 amino acids. Between the trimmed V and J ends, which lost 5 bases and 3 bases, there was a span of 12 bases. In DNA form, the CDR3 reads TGCGCCAGCAGTCGAGGGGCAGGCTACGAGCAGTACTTC. Translating it yields CASSRGAGYEQYF.

This clone was seen at least ten times. The CDR3 loop reads CASSQDPWGNYGYTF. In DNA, the CDR3 is TGCGCCAGCAGCCAAGATCCGTGGGGGAACTATGGCTACACCTTC. The chain is built from TRBV4-3 and TRBJ1-2; D might be TRBD1 (5 bases). Germline values: CDR1 LGHNA, CDR2 YSLEER. The CDR3 loop spans 15 amino acids. Trimming removed 0 bases at V and 2 bases at J, with 10 bases between.

This clone is a singleton in its sample. This sequence joins TRBV15 and TRBJ2-5, with a tentative D call TRBD2 (6 bases). V lost 0 bases and J 4 bases, leaving 15 bases between the germline ends. The CDR3 covers 16 residues. Germline V gives CDR1 LNHNV, CDR2 YYDKDF (reference sequence). CDR3 loop: CATSRDLMIGRETQYF. In DNA, the CDR3 is TGTGCCACCAGCAGAGATTTGATGATCGGGAGAGAGACCCAGTACTTC.

CDR3 residues: CASSGGIDTEAFF. The CDR3 coding sequence is TGTGCCAGCTCTGGGGGGATCGATACTGAAGCTTTCTTT. V usage is TRBV18 and J usage is TRBJ1-1; maybe TRBD1 (5 bases). Germline V gene lookup returns CDR1 KGHSH and CDR2 LQKENI. The CDR3 has 13 residues. The V gene lost 6 bases and the J gene lost 5 bases, with 13 bases spanning the gap.

The V call is TRBV28, the J call TRBJ1-2; no clear D gene. CDR3 length equals 12 residues. Germline CDR1 is MDHEN and CDR2 is SYDVKM. Trimming took 2 bases from V and 10 from J, leaving 11 bases between them. The CDR3 bases are TGTGCCAGCAGTTTAGACGGGAGATCCTACACCTTC. It specifies CASSLDGRSYTF.